This T cell receptor beta chain was recovered during a study of blood T cell repertoires in COVID-19. Study background: Samples came from the United States, Italy and Spain, spanning acute and convalescent COVID-19. In each case, the material was cDNA or gDNA derived from T cells, B-cell-depleted T cells, or PBMCs.

V was clipped by 0 bases and J by 0 bases, with 8 bases between them. CDR3 length: 15 amino acids. Germline V gives CDR1 LGHNA, CDR2 YSLEER. Authors' methods: Scientists estimated how many nucleated cells there were by amplifying reference gene primers. Sequenced by immunoSEQ multiplex PCR; TCRdb stores in-frame clones only, minus some. V, J and clone size reflect that table, while D and trimming were determined from the DNA. The profile shows some 150,000 clones, 91% of them singletons. The clonotype comes from a man in his fifties with acute or convalescent COVID-19. V is TRBV4-3 and J is TRBJ1-2; tentative D call: TRBD1 (5 bases). Sequencing used peripheral blood. CDR3: CASSQDDRANYGYTF. For the CDR3, the DNA is TGCGCCAGCAGCCAAGATGACAGAGCTAACTATGGCTACACCTTC.